A single sample is the source of the 32 T cell receptor beta chains below, sequenced in a study of T cell responses to AZD1222 COVID-19 vaccine. Only in-frame clones appear in the TCRdb table, and some are missing; sequencing was by immunoSEQ multiplex PCR. There are around 250,000 clones in the sample; 85% to 95% occur only once, and 0.5% to 0.65% lies in the top ten. The source was peripheral blood, collected on day 0 of AZD1222 vaccination. The source of these receptors is an adult in good health.

CDR3: CASSPLDRNEKLFF. CDR3 nucleotide sequence: TGTGCCAGCAGCCCCCTCGACAGAAATGAAAAACTGTTTTTT. V usage is TRBV7-9 and J usage is TRBJ1-4; perhaps TRBD1 as D (5 bases). Germline CDR1 reads SEHNR; CDR2 reads FQNEAQ (reference sequence). Trimming removed 5 bases at V and 5 bases at J, with 12 bases between. CDR3 length: 14 residues.

V is TRBV6-6 and J is TRBJ2-7; TRBD1 matches 7 bases. V trimming: 4 bases; J trimming: 3 bases; junction bases outside the gene matches: 3. Germline CDR1 reads MNHNY; CDR2 reads SVGAGI (reference sequence). This CDR3 has 13 amino acids. CDR3 DNA sequence: TGTGCCAGCAGTTTGGGACAGAACTACGAGCAGTACTTC. It encodes CASSLGQNYEQYF.

This clone was seen only once. The genes are TRBV7-9 and TRBJ1-1, with D perhaps matching TRBD1 (5 bases). CDR3 size: 13 residues. V shed 5 bases and J shed 0 bases, with 7 bases lying between them. The germline CDR1 and CDR2 sequences are SEHNR and FQNEAQ (reference sequence). The DNA for the CDR3 is TGTGCCAGCAGCACACAGGTGAACACTGAAGCTTTCTTT. Translated: CASSTQVNTEAFF.

The chain uses TRBV3-1 (or the pseudogene TRBV3-2) and TRBJ2-7; D uncertain. The germline V gene encodes CDR1 LGHDT and CDR2 YNNKEL (reference sequence). The CDR3 spans 15 residues. V lost 0 bases and J 7 bases, leaving 16 bases between the germline ends. The CDR3 DNA sequence: TGTGCCAGCAGCCAAGAGTCTGGGATCCAGAGGGAGCAGTACTTC. This translates into CASSQESGIQREQYF.

This chain's CDR3 is CASSPGQLEAFF. Here the CDR3 DNA reads TGTGCCAGCAGTCCTGGACAGCTTGAAGCTTTCTTT. The chain employs TRBV6-5 and TRBJ1-1, with a possible D match to TRBD1 (6 bases). Germline loops: CDR1 MNHEY, CDR2 SVGAGI. CDR3 length: 12 amino acids. The ends were cut back, 5 bases at V and 7 bases at J, with 11 bases in the middle.

The rearrangement links TRBV5-1 to TRBJ1-2, with 10 positions matching TRBD1. Germline-derived CDR1 and CDR2 are SGHRS and YFSETQ. V lost 4 bases to trimming and J lost 5 bases; unmatched junction nucleotides: 2. This CDR3 has 13 amino acids. CDR3 sequence reads: CASSAGQGYGYTF. CDR3 nucleotide sequence: TGCGCCAGCAGCGCGGGACAGGGGTATGGCTACACCTTC.

The J gene is TRBJ1-4, the V gene TRBV6-5, with D maybe TRBD1 (6 bases). The V gene's germline CDR1 is MNHEY and CDR2 SVGAGI. Trimming left V 4 bases short and J 8 bases short, with 17 bases between. CDR3 length: 15 amino acids. The CDR3 is CASSSLGGAAEKLFF. In DNA form, the CDR3 reads TGTGCCAGCAGTTCCCTTGGGGGGGCGGCCGAAAAACTGTTTTTT.

The chain links TRBV9 to TRBJ2-1; tentative D call: TRBD2 (7 bases). The germline V gene encodes CDR1 SGDLS and CDR2 YYNGEE. The CDR3 sequence is 15 residues long. Trimming shortened V by 4 bases and J by 3 bases, and 14 bases separated the two germline ends. Written as DNA, the CDR3 is TGTGCCAGCAGCAAGGGGGGGCCGGTCTACAATGAGCAGTTCTTC. This gives the protein CASSKGGPVYNEQFF.

This chain uses TRBV28 with TRBJ2-7, with 8 positions matching TRBD2. CDR1 and CDR2 from the germline V gene are MDHEN and SYDVKM. This CDR3 comprises 13 residues. J lost 1 base, V lost 11 bases, and 7 bases had no gene match. This chain's CDR3 is CAGSSGRSYEQYF. The CDR3 DNA follows: TGTGCCGGCTCAAGCGGGAGATCCTACGAGCAGTACTTC.

This chain connects TRBV6-5 to TRBJ2-5, with 8 bases identical to TRBD2. The CDR3 loop spans 15 amino acids. CDR1 and CDR2 (germline): MNHEY, SVGAGI. The trim removed 6 bases at V and 1 base at J, leaving 7 bases unmatched. The CDR3 reads CASSPLLAVQETQYF. In DNA, the CDR3 is TGTGCCAGCAGCCCCTTACTAGCGGTCCAAGAGACCCAGTACTTC.

V usage is TRBV5-1 and J usage is TRBJ2-7; TRBD1 is a possible D gene (5 bases). Germline CDR1 and CDR2: SGHRS and YFSETQ. V lost 0 bases and J lost 5, with 12 bases in between. The CDR3 is 14 residues long. In DNA form, the CDR3 reads TGCGCCAGCAGCTTGGAGGCAGGGAACCACGAGCAGTACTTC. Its translation is CASSLEAGNHEQYF.

V usage is TRBV3-1 (or the pseudogene TRBV3-2) and J usage is TRBJ2-3; no clear D gene. In germline, CDR1 is LGHDT, CDR2 YNNKEL (reference sequence). CDR3 size: 12 residues. Between the trimmed V and J ends, which lost 5 bases and 0 bases, there was a span of 3 bases. CDR3 sequence: CASSVSTDTQYF. CDR3 nucleotide sequence: TGTGCCAGCAGCGTTAGCACAGATACGCAGTATTTT.

The rearrangement joins TRBV6-6 to TRBJ1-4; D possibly corresponds to TRBD1 (6 bases). The V end lost 6 bases, the J end lost 0 bases, and 11 bases lay between the germline ends. Germline V gene data show CDR1 as MNHNY and CDR2 as SVGAGI (reference sequence). The CDR3 contains 15 residues. The CDR3, as DNA: TGTGCCAGCAGAACAGGGAGTACAACTAATGAAAAACTGTTTTTT. This translates into CASRTGSTTNEKLFF.

The V and J genes are TRBV28 and TRBJ1-1; possible D gene TRBD1, 6 bases. The CDR3 is made up of 15 amino acids. Germline CDR1 and CDR2: MDHEN and SYDVKM. Trimming pared 5 bases from V and 7 bases from J, leaving 20 bases between. CDR3 residues: CASSRTTGTRGEAFF. CDR3 sequence (DNA): TGTGCCAGCAGTCGAACCACAGGTACCAGGGGTGAAGCTTTCTTT.

This chain links TRBV11-2 with TRBJ2-7, with 7 bases matching TRBD1. The CDR3 runs 16 residues. The germline gives CDR1 SGHAT, CDR2 FQNNGV. V trimming: 5 bases; J trimming: 6 bases; junction bases outside the gene matches: 16. The CDR3, as DNA: TGTGCCAGCAGCCCAGCGAGGGGGCTAAAGAGAGGCGAGCAGTACTTC. It is translated as CASSPARGLKRGEQYF. The full variable domain, its missing parts supplied by reference TRBV11-2 and TRBJ2-7, is EAGVAQSPRYKIIEKRQSVAFWCNPISGHATLYWYQQILGQGPKLLIQFQNNGVVDDSQLPKDRFSAERLKGVDSTLKIQPAKLEDSAVYLCASSPARGLKRGEQYFGPGTRLTVT.

V gene TRBV30 combines with J gene TRBJ1-3; a possible D gene is TRBD1 (5 bases). The CDR3 covers 14 residues. V dropped 7 bases and J dropped 9 bases, with 22 bases sitting between them. Germline V lookup: CDR1 GTSNPN, CDR2 SVGIG (reference sequence). The CDR3, as DNA: TGTGCCTTTCGTGGGGCCTCTTTGGGGAGCACCATATATTTT. This encodes CAFRGASLGSTIYF.

The rearrangement links TRBV18 to TRBJ1-4; D remains unclear. The CDR3 has 15 residues. Germline assignment: CDR1 KGHSH and CDR2 LQKENI. Trimming took off 6 bases at V and 3 bases at J, with 14 bases between the two ends. CDR3 loop: CASSPRLVANEKLFF. As DNA, the CDR3 is TGTGCCAGCTCGCCCCGACTTGTGGCTAATGAAAAACTGTTTTTT.

The V call is TRBV27, the J call TRBJ2-7; TRBD1 matches at 8 bases. The CDR3 consists of 14 residues. J gave up 7 bases and V 8 bases, and 13 bases lay outside the gene matches. Germline V gene sequence: CDR1 MNHEY, CDR2 SMNVEV (reference sequence). This chain's CDR3 is CASRAFQGAQEQYF. The CDR3 DNA reads TGTGCCAGCCGGGCTTTCCAGGGGGCGCAAGAGCAGTACTTC.

This chain joins TRBV6-5 and TRBJ2-3; D unresolved. V lost 6 bases and J lost 0, with 7 bases in between. CDR1 and CDR2 (germline): MNHEY, SVGAGI. The CDR3 length is 13 residues. In DNA form, the CDR3 reads TGTGCCAGCAGGACTCCCAGCACAGATACGCAGTATTTT. It translates to CASRTPSTDTQYF.

This sequence joins TRBV6-5 and TRBJ1-6, with D unclear. The length of the CDR3 is 14 residues. CDR1 and CDR2 (germline): MNHEY, SVGAGI. The V gene lost 5 bases and the J gene lost 0 bases, with 5 bases spanning the gap. The CDR3 is CASSMSSYNSPLHF. For the CDR3, the DNA is TGTGCCAGCAGTATGAGCTCCTATAATTCACCCCTCCACTTT.

The chain joins TRBV7-4 to TRBJ2-2; 7 bases match TRBD1. The CDR3 is made up of 16 amino acids. The germline gives CDR1 SGHVT, CDR2 SQSDAQ. The trim removed 8 bases at V and 1 base at J, leaving 10 bases unmatched. The CDR3 reads CASPPRDSMNTGELFF. CDR3 bases: TGTGCCAGCCCTCCTCGGGACAGTATGAACACCGGGGAGCTGTTTTTT.

The rearrangement joins TRBV11-2 to TRBJ1-2; 9 bases line up with TRBD1. The CDR3 loop spans 17 amino acids. J gave up 3 bases and V 5 bases, and 13 bases lay outside the gene matches. Per the germline V gene, CDR1 is SGHAT and CDR2 is FQNNGV. The CDR3 DNA reads as TGTGCCAGCAGCCAAAGGACAGGGGAGGGGATCTACTATGGCTACACCTTC. Amino acid sequence: CASSQRTGEGIYYGYTF.

V usage is TRBV7-8 and J usage is TRBJ1-1, with D possibly being TRBD1 (5 bases). Germline V lookup: CDR1 SGHVS, CDR2 FQNEAQ. V gave up 6 bases and J gave up 3 bases, with 23 bases separating them. CDR3 length: 17 amino acids. This CDR3 reads CASRPTYVAGYDTEAFF. DNA for the CDR3: TGTGCCAGCAGACCCACGTACGTCGCAGGGTACGACACTGAAGCTTTCTTT.

This rearrangement joins TRBV7-9 to TRBJ2-3, with TRBD1 matching over 9 bases. This CDR3 region has 14 residues. V was clipped by 5 bases and J by 4 bases; unmatched bases: 4. Per the germline V gene, CDR1 is SEHNR and CDR2 is FQNEAQ (reference sequence). The CDR3 loop reads CASSVQGASDTQYF. In DNA form, the CDR3 reads TGTGCCAGCAGCGTACAGGGGGCTTCAGATACGCAGTATTTT.

The genes are TRBV5-5 and TRBJ1-5; weak D call: TRBD1 (6 bases). The CDR3 has 14 residues. Germline V gene sequence: CDR1 SGHKS, CDR2 YYEKEE (reference sequence). V was trimmed by 4 bases and J by 3 bases, leaving 11 bases between them. CDR3 DNA sequence: TGTGCCAGCAGCGCAGGGGTAGACAATCAGCCCCAGCATTTT. Translated, it gives CASSAGVDNQPQHF.

The chain has TRBV15 and TRBJ2-3; D is unresolved. V was shortened by 3 bases and J by 3 bases, with 7 bases between the two germline ends. Germline V gene sequence: CDR1 LNHNV, CDR2 YYDKDF (reference sequence). The CDR3 loop spans 13 amino acids. CDR3 bases: TGTGCCACCAGCAGGGCAGATACAGATACGCAGTATTTT. Residues: CATSRADTDTQYF.

J is TRBJ2-7 and V is TRBV19; D is undetermined. Trimming stripped 4 bases from V and 1 base from J, with 14 bases between. The CDR3 loop spans 15 amino acids. CDR1 and CDR2 (germline): LNHDA, SQIVND (reference sequence). CDR3 coding DNA: TGTGCCAGTAGTAGTAGTCCATCCTCTTCCTACGAGCAGTACTTC. Translating gives CASSSSPSSSYEQYF.

This clone was counted between two and nine times. This chain joins TRBV9 and TRBJ1-2; 9 bases line up with TRBD1. The CDR3 length is 17 residues. V shed 0 bases and J 2 bases; nucleotides not matched to a gene: 8. From germline, CDR1 is SGDLS and CDR2 YYNGEE. The CDR3 here is CASSVEEWDRDNYGYTF. The CDR3 bases are TGTGCCAGCAGCGTAGAAGAGTGGGACAGGGACAACTATGGCTACACCTTC. The variable domain in full, completed from reference TRBV9 and TRBJ1-2, reads DSGVTQTPKHLITATGQRVTLRCSPRSGDLSVYWYQQSLDQGLQFLIQYYNGEERAKGNILERFSAQQFPDLHSELNLSSLELGDSALYFCASSVEEWDRDNYGYTFGSGTRLTVV.

The genes are TRBV3-1 (or the pseudogene TRBV3-2) and TRBJ1-6; D is ambiguous. The V gene lost 1 base and the J gene lost 4 bases, with 11 bases spanning the gap. CDR3 length: 16 residues. The germline CDR1 and CDR2 sequences are LGHDT and YNNKEL (reference sequence). CDR3 sequence reads: CASSQGAGRYNSPLHF. The CDR3 DNA follows: TGTGCCAGCAGCCAAGGGGCCGGGAGATATAATTCACCCCTCCACTTT.

The sample holds one count of this clone. CDR3 loop: CASSFSGGTEAFF. CDR3 coding DNA: TGTGCCAGCAGCTTTTCAGGTGGGACTGAAGCTTTCTTT. This chain connects TRBV11-3 to TRBJ1-1; no clear D gene. Between the trimmed V and J ends, which lost 3 bases and 5 bases, there was a span of 10 bases. This CDR3 has 13 residues. CDR1 and CDR2 from the germline V gene are SGHNT and YENEEA.

The rearrangement joins TRBV2 to TRBJ1-4; maybe TRBD1 (5 bases). The CDR3 sequence is 13 residues long. Germline V gene lookup returns CDR1 SNHLY and CDR2 FYNNEI. This chain's CDR3 is CAIGEGRNEKLFF. The CDR3 DNA follows: TGTGCAATTGGGGAGGGGAGAAATGAAAAACTGTTTTTT.

This chain connects TRBV2 to TRBJ1-6, with D possibly matching TRBD1 (5 bases). Germline V lookup: CDR1 SNHLY, CDR2 FYNNEI. The V gene lost 7 bases and the J gene lost 2 bases, with 12 bases spanning the gap. This CDR3 has 15 residues. Here the CDR3 reads CASMGPRPYNSPLHF. The CDR3 coding sequence is TGTGCCAGCATGGGGCCAAGGCCCTATAATTCACCCCTCCACTTT.